The 5 T cell receptor beta chains in this list originate from one sample, sequenced in a study of blood T cell repertoires in COVID-19. The table came from immunoSEQ multiplex PCR; TCRdb's copy has only in-frame clones and leaves some out. Here the sample spans roughly 80,000 clones, 90% being singletons. Sequenced: peripheral blood. Receptors originate from an elderly woman with active or convalescent COVID-19.

The rearrangement joins TRBV18 to TRBJ2-1, with 8 bases that match TRBD1. The CDR3 length is 16 residues. CDR1 and CDR2 (germline): KGHSH, LQKENI. V was clipped by 2 bases and J by 1 base; unmatched bases: 4. CDR3 nucleotide sequence: TGTGCCAGCTCACCAATCCGGGACAGGTCCTACAATGAGCAGTTCTTC. Translation gives CASSPIRDRSYNEQFF.

The chain recombines TRBV30 with TRBJ2-7; possible D gene TRBD2, 6 bases. The CDR3 runs 14 residues. Germline V gene lookup returns CDR1 GTSNPN and CDR2 SVGIG (reference sequence). V lost 3 bases and J lost 3, with 15 bases in between. The CDR3 here is CAWSQGGVVYEQYF. The CDR3 DNA is TGTGCCTGGAGCCAAGGAGGGGTAGTCTACGAGCAGTACTTC. Combining the CDR3 with reference TRBV30 and TRBJ2-7 gives the whole variable domain SQTIHQWPATLVQPVGSPLSLECTVEGTSNPNLYWYRQAAGRGLQLLFYSVGIGQISSEVPQNLSASRPQDRQFILSSKKLLLSDSGFYLCAWSQGGVVYEQYFGPGTRLTVT.

J is TRBJ1-6 and V is TRBV6-2 or TRBV6-3; D not certain. The germline V gene has CDR1 MNHEY and CDR2 SVGEGT. V dropped 4 bases and J dropped 3 bases, with 10 bases sitting between them. The CDR3 covers 15 residues. CDR3 loop: CASSSHRDYNSPLHF. In DNA, the CDR3 is TGTGCCAGCAGTTCGCACCGGGACTATAATTCACCCCTCCACTTT.

The chain links TRBV5-1 to TRBJ2-7; possible D gene TRBD2, 5 bases. This CDR3 spans 13 amino acids. The V gene's germline CDR1 is SGHRS and CDR2 YFSETQ. Trimming took off 5 bases at V and 3 bases at J, with 12 bases between the two ends. CDR3 amino acids: CASSPDGGYEQYF. DNA for the CDR3: TGCGCCAGCAGTCCGGACGGAGGCTACGAGCAGTACTTC.

The chain combines TRBV4-3 with TRBJ2-3; TRBD2 aligns across 7 bases. V trimming: 4 bases; J trimming: 2 bases; junction bases outside the gene matches: 6. CDR3 length: 15 amino acids. Germline CDR1 and CDR2: LGHNA and YSLEER. CDR3 sequence: CASSRAGTYTDTQYF. The CDR3 nucleotides read TGCGCCAGCAGCCGAGCGGGAACTTACACAGATACGCAGTATTTT.